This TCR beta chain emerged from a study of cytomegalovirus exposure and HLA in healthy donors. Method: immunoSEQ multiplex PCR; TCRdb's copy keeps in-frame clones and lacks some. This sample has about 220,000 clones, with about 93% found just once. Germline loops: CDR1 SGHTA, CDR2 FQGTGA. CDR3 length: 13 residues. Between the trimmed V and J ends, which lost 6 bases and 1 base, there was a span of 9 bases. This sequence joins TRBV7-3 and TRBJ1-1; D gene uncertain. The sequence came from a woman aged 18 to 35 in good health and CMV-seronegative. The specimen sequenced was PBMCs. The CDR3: CASSITGNTEAFF. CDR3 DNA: TGTGCCAGCAGTATTACCGGGAACACTGAAGCTTTCTTT.